The rows below give T cell receptor beta chains drawn from one sample of a study of blood T cell repertoires in COVID-19. Repertoires were generated with immunoSEQ multiplex PCR, while TCRdb's copy carries only in-frame clones and drops some. The data contain more than 110,000 clones, 80% to 90% of them singletons. The sequenced sample consisted of peripheral blood. The origin of the receptors is a man in his sixties with active or convalescent COVID-19. CDR3s include the opening cysteine and the closing phenylalanine or tryptophan. D genes are given only for firm matches. The listing skips clone size in some rows; elsewhere it reads once, few, many or a size class.

D	size	V	J	DNA	CDR3
NA	NA	TRBV7-6	TRBJ2-3	TGTGCCAGCAGCTTAACGGACTCCACAGATACGCAGTATTTT	CASSLTDSTDTQYF
NA	NA	TRBV5-4	TRBJ1-1	TGTGCCAGCAGCTTGGTAACAGGGAACACTGAAGCTTTCTTT	CASSLVTGNTEAFF
TRBD1	NA	TRBV4-3	TRBJ2-1	TGCGCCAGCAGCCAGGGGACAGGAATAGGCAATGAGCAGTTCTTC	CASSQGTGIGNEQFF
TRBD1	few	TRBV5-4	TRBJ2-2	TGTGCCAGCAGCGTGACAGGGCTCACCGGGGAGCTGTTTTTT	CASSVTGLTGELFF
TRBD1	NA	TRBV19	TRBJ1-2	TGTGCCAGTAGTATGGACAGGGAAGGAGATGGCTACACCTTC	CASSMDREGDGYTF
NA	NA	TRBV30	TRBJ1-2	TGTGCCGGAGAGCGGGGGGGAGGCTATGGCTACACCTTC	CAGERGGGYGYTF
TRBD1	NA	TRBV7-2	TRBJ1-5	TGTGCCAGCAGTCCGACAGGGGGCCGTAATCAGCCCCAGCATTTT	CASSPTGGRNQPQHF
NA	many	TRBV5-1	TRBJ2-7	TGCGCCAGCAGCCCCGACCGGGAGCTCTACGAGCAGTACTTC	CASSPDRELYEQYF
NA	NA	TRBV6-2/TRBV6-3	TRBJ1-1	TGTGCCAGCAGTTACAGGGGGGGCATTGGCACTGAAGCTTTCTTT	CASSYRGGIGTEAFF
NA	NA	TRBV11-2	TRBJ1-6	TGTGCCAGCAGCTTAGGGGGCCAGCTTAATTCACCCCTCCACTTT	CASSLGGQLNSPLHF
TRBD1	once	TRBV7-2	TRBJ1-1	TGTGCCAGCAGCGCAGGACAGGGGATTGAAGCTTTCTTT	CASSAGQGIEAFF
NA	NA	TRBV20-1	TRBJ1-4	TGCAGTGCTAGTCTTCAGGGAAGCGAAAAACTGTTTTTT	CSASLQGSEKLFF
TRBD2	few	TRBV6-2/TRBV6-3	TRBJ2-7	TGTGCCAGCAGTTACCGGCGGGAGGGTAACGAGCAGTACTTC	CASSYRREGNEQYF
NA	NA	TRBV4-2	TRBJ2-3	TGTGCCAGCAGCCAAGATCGGAGCGCAGGCACAGATACGCAGTATTTT	CASSQDRSAGTDTQYF
TRBD1	NA	TRBV6-2/TRBV6-3	TRBJ2-5	TGTGCCAGCAGTTACCGGACAGGGTTAGAGACCCAGTACTTC	CASSYRTGLETQYF
NA	NA	TRBV30	TRBJ2-2	TGTGCCTGGAGTGTACAAGCGGACACCGGGGAGCTGTTTTTT	CAWSVQADTGELFF
NA	NA	TRBV7-3	TRBJ2-1	TGTGCCAGCAGCTTCGAGCCGGGGTTAGGGAATGAGCAGTTCTTC	CASSFEPGLGNEQFF
NA	NA	TRBV5-1	TRBJ2-3	TGCGCCAGCGTCCTACAAAGCGGGAGCACAGATACGCAGTATTTT	CASVLQSGSTDTQYF
NA	NA	TRBV20-1	TRBJ2-7	TGCAGTGCGCCGCGGGGCTCCGAGCAGTACTTC	CSAPRGSEQYF
TRBD1	NA	TRBV4-1	TRBJ1-6	TGCGCCAGCAGCCCCCGACAGGGTTCACCCCTCCACTTT	CASSPRQGSPLHF
NA	once	TRBV5-1	TRBJ2-1	TGCGCCAGCAGCTTGGATAGGCGAGCGGACTACAATGAGCAGTTCTTC	CASSLDRRADYNEQFF
NA	once	TRBV14	TRBJ2-1	TGTGCCAGCAGCCAAGACAGCGGTCCATACAATGAGCAGTTCTTC	CASSQDSGPYNEQFF
NA	NA	TRBV5-6	TRBJ1-2	TGTGCCAGCAGCTTGGGTTCGGGACTTAACTATGGCTACACCTTC	CASSLGSGLNYGYTF
NA	NA	TRBV14	TRBJ1-1	TGTGCCAGCAGCCAAGTCGGGGGAAGGAACACTGAAGCTTTCTTT	CASSQVGGRNTEAFF
NA	NA	TRBV6-6	TRBJ1-3	TGTGCCAGCAGTCGAAAGGGGGGGGATTTCCGCTCTGGAAACACCATATATTTT	CASSRKGGDFRSGNTIYF
TRBD1	once	TRBV28	TRBJ1-2	TGTGCCAGCGGAAGCCAACAGGGGGCGCGTGGCTACACCTTC	CASGSQQGARGYTF
NA	many	TRBV18	TRBJ1-1	TGTGCCAGCTCACTGGACAGCCTGAACACTGAAGCTTTCTTT	CASSLDSLNTEAFF
NA	NA	TRBV12-3/TRBV12-4	TRBJ2-1	TGTGCCAGCAGTTTGAGTGATGAGCAGTTCTTC	CASSLSDEQFF
TRBD2	NA	TRBV5-1	TRBJ2-5	TGCGCCAGCAGCTTGGCCCCGGCGGGGGGGCAAGAGACCCAGTACTTC	CASSLAPAGGQETQYF
TRBD1	NA	TRBV19	TRBJ1-6	TGTGCCAGTAGTAGCACCCGGGACAGGGGTTCCTATAATTCACCCCTCCACTTT	CASSSTRDRGSYNSPLHF
NA	NA	TRBV19	TRBJ1-6	TGTGCCAGTAGTACCAGACAGGTGGAGTCACCCCTCCACTTT	CASSTRQVESPLHF
TRBD2	once	TRBV5-1	TRBJ2-5	TGCGCCAGCAGCTTTGGAGCGGGGGGGCAAGAGACCCAGTACTTC	CASSFGAGGQETQYF
NA	once	TRBV5-1	TRBJ2-5	TGCGCCAGCAGCCCCGTGGGGAGCCAAGAGACCCAGTACTTC	CASSPVGSQETQYF
TRBD1	NA	TRBV2	TRBJ1-2	TGTGCCAGCAGCTTCGACAGGGTTAAGGGTGGCTACACCTTC	CASSFDRVKGGYTF
NA	NA	TRBV4-2	TRBJ1-5	TGTGCCAGCAGCCAAGTCGGGTTGCGCAATCAGCCCCAGCATTTT	CASSQVGLRNQPQHF
TRBD1	NA	TRBV28	TRBJ2-7	TGTGCCAGCAGTCGGACAGGTCCCTACGAGCAGTACTTC	CASSRTGPYEQYF
NA	NA	TRBV7-2	TRBJ2-7	TGTGCCAGCAGCTTAGCGCGTGAGTTCCCCTACGAGCAGTACTTC	CASSLAREFPYEQYF
NA	NA	TRBV29-1	TRBJ1-5	TGCAGCGTTGGGGGGGACCCTGGTCAGCCCCAGCATTTT	CSVGGDPGQPQHF
TRBD2	once	TRBV4-2	TRBJ2-5	TGTGCCAGCAGCCAATACCCAGCGGGGGAGCAAGAGACCCAGTACTTC	CASSQYPAGEQETQYF
NA	NA	TRBV15	TRBJ2-1	TGTGCCACCAGCAGAGATTTGAGGGATGAGCAGTTCTTC	CATSRDLRDEQFF
TRBD1	NA	TRBV3-1/TRBV3-2	TRBJ2-7	TGTGCCAGCAGGGCCGGGACAGCAGGGCTCGTGCTGGGTGAGCAGTACTTC	CASRAGTAGLVLGEQYF
NA	NA	TRBV5-1	TRBJ1-1	TGCGCCAGCAGCTTGCTTTTGGGCAGGAACACTGAAGCTTTCTTT	CASSLLLGRNTEAFF
TRBD1	NA	TRBV12-3/TRBV12-4	TRBJ1-2	TGTGCCAGCAGTACAGGGGGGGGCTACACCTTC	CASSTGGGYTF
TRBD1	NA	TRBV27	TRBJ1-4	TGTGCCAGCGGTAATCCGGGACAGGGCGAGGAAAAACTGTTTTTT	CASGNPGQGEEKLFF
TRBD1	NA	TRBV30	TRBJ1-5	TGTGCCTGGAGCACTTCAGGGGGTTATCAGCCCCAGCATTTT	CAWSTSGGYQPQHF